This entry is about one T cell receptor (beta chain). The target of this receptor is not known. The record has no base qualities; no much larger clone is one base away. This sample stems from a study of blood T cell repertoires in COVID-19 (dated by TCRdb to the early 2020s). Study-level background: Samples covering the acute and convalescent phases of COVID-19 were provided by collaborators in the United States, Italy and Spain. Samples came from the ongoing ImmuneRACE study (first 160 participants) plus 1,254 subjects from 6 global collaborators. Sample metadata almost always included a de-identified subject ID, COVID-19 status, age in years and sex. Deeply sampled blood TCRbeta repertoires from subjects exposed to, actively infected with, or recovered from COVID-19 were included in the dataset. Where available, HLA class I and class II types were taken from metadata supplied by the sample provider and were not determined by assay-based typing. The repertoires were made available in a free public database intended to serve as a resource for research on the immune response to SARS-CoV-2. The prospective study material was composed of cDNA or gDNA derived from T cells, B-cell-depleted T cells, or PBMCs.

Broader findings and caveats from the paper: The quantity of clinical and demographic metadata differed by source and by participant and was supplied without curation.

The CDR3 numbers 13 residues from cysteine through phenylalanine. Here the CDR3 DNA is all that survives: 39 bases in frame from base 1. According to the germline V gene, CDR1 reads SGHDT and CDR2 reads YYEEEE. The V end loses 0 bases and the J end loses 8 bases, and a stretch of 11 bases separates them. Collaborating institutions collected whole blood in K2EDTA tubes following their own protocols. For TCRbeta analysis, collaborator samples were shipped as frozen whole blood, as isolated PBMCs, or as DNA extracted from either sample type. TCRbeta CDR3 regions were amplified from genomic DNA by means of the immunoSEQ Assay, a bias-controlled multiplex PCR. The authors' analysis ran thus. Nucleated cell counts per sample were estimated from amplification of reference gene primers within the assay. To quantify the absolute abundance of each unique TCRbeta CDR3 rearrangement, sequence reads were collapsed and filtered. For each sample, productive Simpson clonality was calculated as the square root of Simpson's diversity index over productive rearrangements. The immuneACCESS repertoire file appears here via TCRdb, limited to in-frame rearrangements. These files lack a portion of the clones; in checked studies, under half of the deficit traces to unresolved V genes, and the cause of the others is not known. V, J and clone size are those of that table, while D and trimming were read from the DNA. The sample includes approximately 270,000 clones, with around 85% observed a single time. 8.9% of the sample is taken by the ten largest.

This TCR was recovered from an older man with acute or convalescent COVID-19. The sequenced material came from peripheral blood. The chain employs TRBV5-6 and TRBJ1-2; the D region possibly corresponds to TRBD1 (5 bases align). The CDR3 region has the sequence CASSLVRARGYTF. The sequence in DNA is TGTGCCAGCAGCTTGGTCAGGGCCCGGGGCTACACCTTC.